This T cell receptor (beta chain) emerged from a study of T cell responses to AZD1222 COVID-19 vaccine. The study, taken as a whole, reports: Every sample of the repertoires postdated the peak T cell response. Elevations in Spike-specific TCR breadth and depth followed administration of two AZD1222 doses.

Germline CDR1 is MNHNY and CDR2 is SVGAGI (reference sequence). Trimming took 2 bases from V and 1 from J, leaving 8 bases between them. This CDR3 contains 14 residues. Assay used: immunoSEQ multiplex PCR; TCRdb lists only in-frame clones, some missing. This table holds approximately 170,000 clones, 92% found once. Turning to this clone: Its antigen is unknown.

The sequence derives from an adult who received the AZD1222 COVID-19 vaccine. The chain joins TRBV6-6 to TRBJ1-1; D unresolved. Material: peripheral blood, obtained 28 days after the second AZD1222 dose. CDR3: CASSYEKENTEAFF. For the CDR3, the DNA is TGTGCCAGCAGTTACGAGAAGGAGAACACTGAAGCTTTCTTT.